This T cell receptor (beta chain) was profiled in a study of blood T cell repertoires in COVID-19. Study information: Collection of acute and convalescent COVID-19 samples took place in the United States, Italy and Spain. From T cells, B-cell-depleted T cells, or PBMCs came the material, which was cDNA or gDNA.

This CDR3 has 18 amino acids. V lost 2 bases and J lost 3; bases outside the gene matches: 15. Germline CDR1 and CDR2: MGHRA and YSYEKL. Authors' analysis steps: Nucleated cell counts were estimated from reference gene primer amplification. The method was immunoSEQ multiplex PCR; TCRdb's version includes in-frame clones alone and lacks a portion of them. V, J and clone size reflect that table, while D and trimming were determined from the DNA. The repertoire holds about 200,000 clones, with 75% to 85% as singletons. The sample was peripheral blood. The J gene is TRBJ2-5, the V gene TRBV4-1, with 7 bases identical to TRBD1. This TCR derives from a human donor in a cohort sampled during active COVID-19. CDR3 region: CASSQTPSPRQGKETQYF. Written as DNA, the CDR3 is TGCGCCAGCAGCCAAACCCCCTCTCCAAGACAGGGAAAAGAGACCCAGTACTTC.